The source of this TCR beta chain is a study of T cells in Graves' hyperthyroidism and ophthalmopathy. On this clonotype itself: Its antigen remains unknown.

Exclusion of a patient resulted from uncontrolled infection, other autoimmune disease, pregnancy or lactation. Clinical symptoms, serum thyroxine and TRAb, thyroid ultrasound and orbital computed tomography together formed the diagnostic basis. Regions amplified from RNA transcripts were the TCR beta CDR3 regions. The study used the HTBI primer set for a first-round RT-PCR of the TCR CDR3. Each CDR3 protein gets one entry after TCRdb re-called the multiplex PCR reads with MiXCR. Of some 200,000 distinct CDR3 sequences listed, 17% are singletons. Points from the study as a whole: Appearing also in blood were most of the thyroid clonotypes expanded above 0.001. The model made its ophthalmopathy prediction, and onset followed a median about 5.9 months later.

This CDR3 is 14 amino acids long. With V trimmed by 3 bases and J by 4 bases, 3 bases remained unmatched. The germline gives CDR1 DFQATT, CDR2 SNEGSKA (reference sequence). V gene TRBV20-1 combines with J gene TRBJ2-2; TRBD2 aligns across 9 bases. The source is a man aged 45 to 65 with Graves' hyperthyroidism. Sequenced material: blood. The CDR3 nucleotides are TGCAGTGCTAGCTGGCGGGAGGGCACCGGGGAGCTGTTTTTT. It encodes CSASWREGTGELFF.